The clone carrying this T cell receptor (beta chain) was counted only a few times. The sample comes from a study of patients and donors after allogeneic stem cell transplantation. This CDR3 region has 14 residues. The germline CDR1 and CDR2 sequences are DFQATT and SNEGSKA (reference sequence). V lost 6 bases and J lost 5; bases outside the gene matches: 8. Via MiXCR, TCRdb re-called the RT-PCR reads, giving one row per CDR3 protein. The sample holds about 960,000 distinct CDR3 sequences, over 15% seen once. This chain connects TRBV20-1 to TRBJ2-2; 8 positions agree with TRBD1. This receptor was taken from a human donor who was either an allogeneic HSCT recipient or a stem cell or donor lymphocyte infusion donor (not recorded which). It is not recorded whose cells these are; they may come from a transplant donor. The specimen was blood, either unsorted or a sorted T cell fraction (not recorded which). The CDR3 DNA reads as TGCAGTGCAGTCGACAGGGGAGAGACCGGGGAGCTGTTTTTT. Residues: CSAVDRGETGELFF.